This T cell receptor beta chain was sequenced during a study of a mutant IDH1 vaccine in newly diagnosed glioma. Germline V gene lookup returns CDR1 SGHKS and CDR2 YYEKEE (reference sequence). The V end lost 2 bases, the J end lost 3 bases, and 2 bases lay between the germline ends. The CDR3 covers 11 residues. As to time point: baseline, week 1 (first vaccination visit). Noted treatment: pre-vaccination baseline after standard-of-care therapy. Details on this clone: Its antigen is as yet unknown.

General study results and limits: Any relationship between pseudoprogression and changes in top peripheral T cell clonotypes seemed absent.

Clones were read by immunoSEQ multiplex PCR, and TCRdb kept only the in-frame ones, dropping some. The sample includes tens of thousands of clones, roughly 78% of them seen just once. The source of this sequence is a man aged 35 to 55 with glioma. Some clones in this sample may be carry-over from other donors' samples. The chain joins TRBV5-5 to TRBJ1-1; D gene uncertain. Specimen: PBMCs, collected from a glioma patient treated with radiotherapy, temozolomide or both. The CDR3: CASSLHTEAFF. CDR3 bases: TGTGCCAGCAGCTTACACACTGAAGCTTTCTTT. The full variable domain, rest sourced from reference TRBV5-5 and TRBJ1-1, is DAGVTQSPTHLIKTRGQQVTLRCSPISGHKSVSWYQQVLGQGPQFIFQYYEKEERGRGNFPDRFSARQFPNYSSELNVNALLLGDSALYLCASSLHTEAFFGQGTRLTVV.